The rows below give T cell receptor beta chains drawn from one sample of a study of OX40 agonist ivuxolimab in advanced cancers. Generated by immunoSEQ multiplex PCR, the TCRdb table keeps only in-frame clones and is missing some. This table holds fewer than 45,000 clones, roughly 90% found once. Sample: CD4+ or CD8+ T cells sorted from blood, taken in a trial of the OX40 agonist ivuxolimab. These receptors were collected from an adult with an advanced solid tumor such as melanoma, head and neck, liver or kidney cancer. Both conserved end residues are part of each CDR3. Each record gives: CDR3 protein, CDR3 DNA, D gene, J gene, V gene. The D gene is left open where the match is weak.

CDR3: CASSFAGPAGELFF
DNA: TGTGCCAGCAGCTTCGCGGGGCCGGCCGGGGAGCTGTTTTTT
D: -
J: TRBJ2-2
V: TRBV7-2

CDR3: CASSRQGASAGELFF
DNA: TGTGCCAGCAGTAGACAGGGAGCCAGCGCCGGGGAGCTGTTTTTT
D: TRBD1
J: TRBJ2-2
V: TRBV7-2

CDR3: CASSFLTVNTEAFF
DNA: TGTGCCAGCAGCTTTTTGACGGTGAACACTGAAGCTTTCTTT
D: -
J: TRBJ1-1
V: TRBV7-6

CDR3: CASSPTAEFEKLFF
DNA: TGTGCCAGCAGTCCTACGGCTGAGTTCGAAAAACTGTTTTTT
D: -
J: TRBJ1-4
V: TRBV6-1

CDR3: CASWTGAGNTIYF
DNA: TGCGCCAGCTGGACAGGGGCTGGAAACACCATATATTTT
D: TRBD1
J: TRBJ1-3
V: TRBV5-1

CDR3: CASSWEQMNYGYTF
DNA: TGTGCCAGCAGCTGGGAACAGATGAACTATGGCTACACCTTC
D: -
J: TRBJ1-2
V: TRBV5-4

CDR3: CASSYEGGRRSPLHF
DNA: TGTGCCAGCAGTTACGAAGGAGGTAGGAGGTCACCCCTCCACTTT
D: -
J: TRBJ1-6
V: TRBV6-6

CDR3: CASSSRLTGELFF
DNA: TGTGCCAGCAGCTCCCGGTTGACCGGGGAGCTGTTTTTT
D: -
J: TRBJ2-2
V: TRBV11-3

CDR3: CASSPTAGGFPYEQYF
DNA: TGTGCCAGCAGTCCAACCGCCGGAGGGTTCCCCTACGAGCAGTACTTC
D: -
J: TRBJ2-7
V: TRBV7-3

CDR3: CASSIGPSFTDTQYF
DNA: TGTGCCAGTAGTATAGGGCCCAGTTTCACAGATACGCAGTATTTT
D: -
J: TRBJ2-3
V: TRBV19

CDR3: CASSYSLLAPGYGYTF
DNA: TGTGCCAGCAGTTACTCGTTATTGGCCCCCGGTTATGGCTACACCTTC
D: -
J: TRBJ1-2
V: TRBV6-5

CDR3: CAWSALGSPLHF
DNA: TGTGCCTGGAGTGCCCTGGGTTCACCCCTCCACTTT
D: -
J: TRBJ1-6
V: TRBV30

CDR3: CSPSQRTGELFF
DNA: TGCAGCCCCTCACAACGAACCGGGGAGCTGTTTTTT
D: -
J: TRBJ2-2
V: TRBV29-1

CDR3: CSARDRGGAFF
DNA: TGCAGTGCTAGAGACCGCGGGGGAGCTTTCTTT
D: -
J: TRBJ1-1
V: TRBV20-1

CDR3: CASSQQGASVMTEAFF
DNA: TGCGCCAGCAGCCAACAGGGGGCTTCGGTGATGACTGAAGCTTTCTTT
D: TRBD1
J: TRBJ1-1
V: TRBV4-1

CDR3: CASSEEGQGFSPLHF
DNA: TGTGCCAGCAGTGAAGAAGGACAGGGCTTCTCACCCCTCCACTTT
D: TRBD1
J: TRBJ1-6
V: TRBV6-4

CDR3: CASSSGQGTSPGGYTF
DNA: TGCGCCAGCAGCTCCGGACAGGGAACTTCCCCAGGTGGCTACACCTTC
D: TRBD1
J: TRBJ1-2
V: TRBV5-1

CDR3: CASSLRTSGTDTQYF
DNA: TGTGCCAGCAGCCTCCGGACTAGCGGCACAGATACGCAGTATTTT
D: TRBD2
J: TRBJ2-3
V: TRBV9

CDR3: CASRTGQETQYF
DNA: TGTGCCAGCAGAACAGGCCAAGAGACCCAGTACTTC
D: -
J: TRBJ2-5
V: TRBV5-4

CDR3: CASSLGGGVGTDTQYF
DNA: TGTGCCAGCAGCTTGGGTGGCGGGGTAGGGACAGATACGCAGTATTTT
D: -
J: TRBJ2-3
V: TRBV5-4

CDR3: CASSWGQGAEKLFF
DNA: TGTGCCAGCAGTTGGGGACAGGGGGCAGAAAAACTGTTTTTT
D: TRBD1
J: TRBJ1-4
V: TRBV6-5

CDR3: CSARQWEAAFF
DNA: TGCAGTGCTCGACAGTGGGAGGCAGCTTTCTTT
D: -
J: TRBJ1-1
V: TRBV20-1

CDR3: CASSLTADGYTF
DNA: TGCGCCAGCAGCTTGACAGCGGATGGCTACACCTTC
D: -
J: TRBJ1-2
V: TRBV5-1

CDR3: CASSPSRAYSGNTIYF
DNA: TGTGCCAGTAGTCCAAGCAGGGCGTACTCTGGAAACACCATATATTTT
D: -
J: TRBJ1-3
V: TRBV19

CDR3: CASSEAAENYGYTF
DNA: TGTGCCAGCAGTGAAGCGGCAGAGAACTATGGCTACACCTTC
D: -
J: TRBJ1-2
V: TRBV6-1